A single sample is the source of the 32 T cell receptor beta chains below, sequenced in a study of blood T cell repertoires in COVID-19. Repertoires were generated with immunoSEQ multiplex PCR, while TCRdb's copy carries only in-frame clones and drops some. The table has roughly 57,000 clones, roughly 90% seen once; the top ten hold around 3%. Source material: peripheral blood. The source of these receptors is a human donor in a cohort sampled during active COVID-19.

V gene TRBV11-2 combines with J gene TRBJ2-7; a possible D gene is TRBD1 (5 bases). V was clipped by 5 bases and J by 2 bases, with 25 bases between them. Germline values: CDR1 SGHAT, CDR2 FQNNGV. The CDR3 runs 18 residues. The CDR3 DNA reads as TGTGCCAGCAGCACGAGGATCCGGGTGGCAGGGCCCACCTACGAGCAGTACTTC. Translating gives CASSTRIRVAGPTYEQYF. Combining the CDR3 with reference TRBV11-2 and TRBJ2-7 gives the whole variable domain EAGVAQSPRYKIIEKRQSVAFWCNPISGHATLYWYQQILGQGPKLLIQFQNNGVVDDSQLPKDRFSAERLKGVDSTLKIQPAKLEDSAVYLCASSTRIRVAGPTYEQYFGPGTRLTVT.

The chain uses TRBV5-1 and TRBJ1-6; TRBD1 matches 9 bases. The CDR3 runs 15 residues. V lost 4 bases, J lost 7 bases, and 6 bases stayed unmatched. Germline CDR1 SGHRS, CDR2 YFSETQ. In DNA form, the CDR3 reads TGCGCCAGCAGCCAAGGGACAGGGCGGAATTCACCCCTCCACTTT. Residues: CASSQGTGRNSPLHF.

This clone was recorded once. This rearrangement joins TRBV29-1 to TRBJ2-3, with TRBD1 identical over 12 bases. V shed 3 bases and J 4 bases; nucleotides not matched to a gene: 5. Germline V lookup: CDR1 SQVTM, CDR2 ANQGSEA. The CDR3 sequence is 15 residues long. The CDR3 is CSVDWDRGRADTQYF. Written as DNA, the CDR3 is TGCAGCGTTGATTGGGACAGGGGGCGCGCAGATACGCAGTATTTT.

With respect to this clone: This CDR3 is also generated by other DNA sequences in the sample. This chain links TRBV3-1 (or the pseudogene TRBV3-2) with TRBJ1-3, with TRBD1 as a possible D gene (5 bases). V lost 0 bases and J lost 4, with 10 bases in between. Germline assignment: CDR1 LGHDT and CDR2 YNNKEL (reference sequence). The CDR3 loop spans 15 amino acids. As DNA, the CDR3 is TGTGCCAGCAGCCAAGACGGGGGTATAGGAAACACCATATATTTT. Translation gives CASSQDGGIGNTIYF.

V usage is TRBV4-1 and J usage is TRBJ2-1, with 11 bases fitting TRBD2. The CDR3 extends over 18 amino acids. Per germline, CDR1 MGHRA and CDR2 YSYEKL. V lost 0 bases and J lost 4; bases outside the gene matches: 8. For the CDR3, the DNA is TGCGCCAGCAGCCAAGATACGACTAGCGGGATACAATACAATGAGCAGTTCTTC. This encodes CASSQDTTSGIQYNEQFF.

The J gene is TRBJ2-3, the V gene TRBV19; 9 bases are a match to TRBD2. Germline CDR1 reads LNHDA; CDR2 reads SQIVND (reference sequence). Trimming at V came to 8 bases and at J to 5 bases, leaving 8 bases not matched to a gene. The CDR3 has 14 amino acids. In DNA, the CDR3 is TGTGCCAGTTGCAGGACTAGCGTAGGAGATACGCAGTATTTT. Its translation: CASCRTSVGDTQYF.

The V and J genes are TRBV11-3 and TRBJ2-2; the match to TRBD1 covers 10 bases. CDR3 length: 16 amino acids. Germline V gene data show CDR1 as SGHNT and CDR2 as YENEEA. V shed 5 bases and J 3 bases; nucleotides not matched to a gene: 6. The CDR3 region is CASSSRDRGYTGELFF. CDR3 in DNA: TGTGCCAGCAGCAGCCGGGACAGGGGATACACCGGGGAGCTGTTTTTT. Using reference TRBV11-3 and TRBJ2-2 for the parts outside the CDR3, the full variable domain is EAGVVQSPRYKIIEKKQPVAFWCNPISGHNTLYWYLQNLGQGPELLIRYENEEAVDDSQLPKDRFSAERLKGVDSTLKIQPAELGDSAVYLCASSSRDRGYTGELFFGEGSRLTVL.

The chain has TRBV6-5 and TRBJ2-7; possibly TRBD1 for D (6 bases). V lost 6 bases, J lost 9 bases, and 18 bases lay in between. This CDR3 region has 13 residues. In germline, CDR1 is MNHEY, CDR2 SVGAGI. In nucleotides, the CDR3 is TGTGCCAGCAGCCGACAGGAGGCTCTTGGGCAGTACTTC. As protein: CASSRQEALGQYF.

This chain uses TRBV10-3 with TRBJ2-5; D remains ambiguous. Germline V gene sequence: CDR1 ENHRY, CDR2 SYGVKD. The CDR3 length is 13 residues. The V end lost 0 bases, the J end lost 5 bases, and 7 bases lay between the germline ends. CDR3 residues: CAISESRLETQYF. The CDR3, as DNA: TGTGCCATCAGTGAGTCCCGGTTGGAGACCCAGTACTTC.

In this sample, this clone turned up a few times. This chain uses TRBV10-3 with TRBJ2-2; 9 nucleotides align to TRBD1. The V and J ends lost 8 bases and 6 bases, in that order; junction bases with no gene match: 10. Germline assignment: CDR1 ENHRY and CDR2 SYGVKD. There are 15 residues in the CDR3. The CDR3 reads CAIGVRTGEAGELFF. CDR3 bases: TGTGCCATCGGAGTAAGGACAGGGGAAGCCGGGGAGCTGTTTTTT.

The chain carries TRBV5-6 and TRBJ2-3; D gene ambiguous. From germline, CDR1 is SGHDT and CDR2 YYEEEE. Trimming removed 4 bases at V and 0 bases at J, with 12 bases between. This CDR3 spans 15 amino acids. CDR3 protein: CASSGSTASTDTQYF. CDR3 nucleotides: TGTGCCAGCAGCGGATCAACAGCTAGCACAGATACGCAGTATTTT.

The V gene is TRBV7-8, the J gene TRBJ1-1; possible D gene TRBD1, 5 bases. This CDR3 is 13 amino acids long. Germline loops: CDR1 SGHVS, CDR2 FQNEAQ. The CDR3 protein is CASRQGRNTEAFF. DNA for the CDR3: TGTGCTAGTCGTCAGGGTCGGAACACTGAAGCTTTCTTT.

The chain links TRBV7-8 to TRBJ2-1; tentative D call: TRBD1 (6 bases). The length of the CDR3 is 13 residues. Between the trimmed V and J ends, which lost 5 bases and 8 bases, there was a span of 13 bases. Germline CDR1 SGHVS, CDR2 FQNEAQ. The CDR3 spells CASSVLQGYEQFF. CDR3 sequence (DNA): TGTGCCAGCAGCGTACTACAGGGTTATGAGCAGTTCTTC.

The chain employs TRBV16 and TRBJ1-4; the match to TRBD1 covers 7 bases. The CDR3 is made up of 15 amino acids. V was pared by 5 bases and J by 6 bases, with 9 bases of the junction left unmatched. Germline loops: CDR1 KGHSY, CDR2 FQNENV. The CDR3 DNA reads TGTGCCAGCAGCGCTCCAGAGACAGGGTATGAAAAACTGTTTTTT. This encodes CASSAPETGYEKLFF.

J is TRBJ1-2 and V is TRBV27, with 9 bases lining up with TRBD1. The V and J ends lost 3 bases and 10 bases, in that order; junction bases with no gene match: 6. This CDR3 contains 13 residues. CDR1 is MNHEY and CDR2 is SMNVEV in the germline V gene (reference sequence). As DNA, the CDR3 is TGTGCCAGCAGTTTCACCGGGACAGGGATCTACACCTTC. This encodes CASSFTGTGIYTF.

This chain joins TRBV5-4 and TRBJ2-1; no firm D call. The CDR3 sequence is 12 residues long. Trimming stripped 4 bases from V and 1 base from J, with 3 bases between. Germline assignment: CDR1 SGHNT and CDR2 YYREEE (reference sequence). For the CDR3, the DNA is TGTGCCAGCAGCCTATCCTACAATGAGCAGTTCTTC. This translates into CASSLSYNEQFF.

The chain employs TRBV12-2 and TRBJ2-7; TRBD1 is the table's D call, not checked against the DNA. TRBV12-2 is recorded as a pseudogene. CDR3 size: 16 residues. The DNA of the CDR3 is TGTGCAAGTCGCTTAGTCGCGGACAGGATAACCTACGAGCAGTACGTC. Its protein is CASRLVADRITYEQYV.

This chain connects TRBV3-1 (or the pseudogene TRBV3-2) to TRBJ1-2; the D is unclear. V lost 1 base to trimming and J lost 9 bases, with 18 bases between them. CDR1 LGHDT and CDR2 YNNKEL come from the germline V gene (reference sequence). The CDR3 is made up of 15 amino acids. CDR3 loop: CASSQGYVRSSSYTF. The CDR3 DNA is TGTGCCAGCAGCCAAGGGTATGTCAGGTCGTCAAGCTACACCTTC.

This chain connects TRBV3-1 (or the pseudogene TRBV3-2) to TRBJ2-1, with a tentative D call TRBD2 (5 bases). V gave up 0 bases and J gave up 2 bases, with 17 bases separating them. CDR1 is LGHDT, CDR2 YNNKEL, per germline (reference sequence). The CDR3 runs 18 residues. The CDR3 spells CASSQDLQRPNPYNEQFF. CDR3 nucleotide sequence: TGTGCCAGCAGCCAAGACTTGCAGCGGCCGAATCCCTACAATGAGCAGTTCTTC.

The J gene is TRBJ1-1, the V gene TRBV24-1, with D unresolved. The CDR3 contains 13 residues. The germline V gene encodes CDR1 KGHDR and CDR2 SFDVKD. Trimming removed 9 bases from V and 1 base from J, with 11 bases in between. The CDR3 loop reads CATSNGKNTEAFF. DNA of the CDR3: TGTGCCACCTCCAACGGGAAGAACACTGAAGCTTTCTTT.

As DNA, the CDR3 is TGTGCCAGCAGCGGAGAGACAGGACCTCTCTATGGCTACACCTTC. Protein sequence: CASSGETGPLYGYTF. The genes are TRBV9 and TRBJ1-2; TRBD1 is a possible D gene (6 bases). Germline values: CDR1 SGDLS, CDR2 YYNGEE. Deletions cut 3 bases from V and 4 bases from J, with 16 bases between. The CDR3 length is 15 residues.

The CDR3 nucleotides are TGTGCCAGCAGCCAGAGGGGACTAGCGGAGATGAGCTTCTTC. Translating it yields CASSQRGLAEMSFF. The chain uses TRBV3-1 (or the pseudogene TRBV3-2) and TRBJ2-1; 11 nucleotides match TRBD2. The CDR3 contains 14 residues. Germline trimming cut 3 bases from V and 16 bases from J; bases unmatched to any gene: 11. Looked up from germline, CDR1 is LGHDT and CDR2 is YNNKEL (reference sequence).

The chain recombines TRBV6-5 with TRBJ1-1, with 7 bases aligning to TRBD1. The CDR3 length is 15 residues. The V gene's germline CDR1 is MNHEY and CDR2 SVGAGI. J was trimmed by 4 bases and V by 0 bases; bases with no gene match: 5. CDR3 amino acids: CASSYSRQGSTEAFF. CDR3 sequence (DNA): TGTGCCAGCAGTTACTCAAGACAGGGCAGCACTGAAGCTTTCTTT.

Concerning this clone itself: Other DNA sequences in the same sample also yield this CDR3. CDR3 sequence (DNA): TGTGCCAGCAGTCCGCTAGCAGGGGGCCTACAAGAGACCCAGTACTTC. It is translated as CASSPLAGGLQETQYF. The chain recombines TRBV2 with TRBJ2-5; 8 nucleotides align to TRBD1. The germline V gene has CDR1 SNHLY and CDR2 FYNNEI. This CDR3 region has 16 residues. V was clipped by 5 bases and J by 2 bases; unmatched bases: 10.

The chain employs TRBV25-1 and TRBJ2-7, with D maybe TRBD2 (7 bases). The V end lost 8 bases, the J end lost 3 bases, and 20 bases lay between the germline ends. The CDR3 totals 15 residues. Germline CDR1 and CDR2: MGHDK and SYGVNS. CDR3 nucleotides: TGTGCCAGCCGAAATGGGGGGGCAGGGGACTACGAGCAGTACGTC. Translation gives CASRNGGAGDYEQYV.

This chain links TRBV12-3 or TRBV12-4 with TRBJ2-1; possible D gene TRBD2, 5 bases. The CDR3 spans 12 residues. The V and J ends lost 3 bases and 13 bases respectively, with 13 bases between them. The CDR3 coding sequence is TGTGCCAGCAGTTTTCTCCCCCTAGCTCAGTTCTTC. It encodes CASSFLPLAQFF.

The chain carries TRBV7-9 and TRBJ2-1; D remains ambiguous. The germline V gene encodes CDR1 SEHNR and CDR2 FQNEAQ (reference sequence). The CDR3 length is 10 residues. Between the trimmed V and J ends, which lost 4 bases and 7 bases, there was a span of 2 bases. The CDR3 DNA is TGTGCCAGCAGCTCTAATGAGCAGTTCTTC. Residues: CASSSNEQFF.

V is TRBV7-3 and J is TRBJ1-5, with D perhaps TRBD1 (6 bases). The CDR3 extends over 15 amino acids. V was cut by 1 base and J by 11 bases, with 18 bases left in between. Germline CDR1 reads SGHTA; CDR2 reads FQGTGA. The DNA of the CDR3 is TGTGCCAGCAGCTTAAGACAGCCCCACCAGGGGTCCCAGCATTTT. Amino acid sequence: CASSLRQPHQGSQHF.

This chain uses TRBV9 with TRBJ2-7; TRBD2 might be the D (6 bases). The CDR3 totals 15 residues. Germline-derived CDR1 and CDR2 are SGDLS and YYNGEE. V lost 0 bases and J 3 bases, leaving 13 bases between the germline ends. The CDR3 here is CASSVAPSEYYEQYF. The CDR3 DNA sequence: TGTGCCAGCAGCGTAGCTCCTAGCGAATACTACGAGCAGTACTTC.

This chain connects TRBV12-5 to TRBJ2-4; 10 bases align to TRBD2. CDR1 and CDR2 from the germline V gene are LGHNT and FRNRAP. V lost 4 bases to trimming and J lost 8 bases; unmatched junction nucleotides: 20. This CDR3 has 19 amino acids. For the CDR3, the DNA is TGTGCTAGTGGTTGGTTCTCTAGCGGGAGCGGGGGACCGGGTTACATTCAGTACTTC. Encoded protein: CASGWFSSGSGGPGYIQYF.

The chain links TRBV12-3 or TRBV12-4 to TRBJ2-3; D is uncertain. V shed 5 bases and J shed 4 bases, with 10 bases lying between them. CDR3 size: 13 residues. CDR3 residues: CASSNNLADTQYF. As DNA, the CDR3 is TGTGCCAGCAGTAACAACCTGGCAGATACGCAGTATTTT.

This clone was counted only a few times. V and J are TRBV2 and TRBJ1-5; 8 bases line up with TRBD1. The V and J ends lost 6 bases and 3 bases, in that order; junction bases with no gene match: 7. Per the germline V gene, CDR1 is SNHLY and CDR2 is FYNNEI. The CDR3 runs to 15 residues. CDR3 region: CASSVTGGFNQPQHF. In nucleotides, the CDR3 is TGTGCCAGCAGCGTCACAGGGGGTTTCAATCAGCCCCAGCATTTT.